This section outlines one T cell receptor (beta chain) sequence together with its context. Its antigen is as yet unknown. The entry originates in a study of vaccination and CD4 T cells after COVID-19. Overall study: Ranging from 14 to 241, the interval between dose two and post-vaccine sampling had a median of approximately 77 days. Overlapping spike peptides served as the stimulus for the cells. These peptides came from SARS-CoV-2 and from the common cold coronaviruses HCoV-NL63, HCoV-OC43 and HCoV-229E.

Sequence data for DNA of cultured CD4+ T cells were generated by the Oncomine TCR Beta short-read assay. Using its own MiXCR run on the PCR reads, TCRdb lists one record per CDR3 protein. The sample consists of 13,000 or so distinct CDR3 sequences, around a quarter of them appearing once. Treatment noted: roughly 10-day PBMC culture with coronavirus spike peptide pools or control peptides (ViraFEST assay). After being plated at roughly 2.2 million per well, PBMCs were cultured with roughly 9.5 IU/ml IL-2 and around 9.7 ug/ml peptide pools. Germline lookup yields CDR1 SGHRS and CDR2 YFSETQ. The CDR3 extends over 15 amino acids. Trimming removed 4 bases at V and 2 bases at J, with 15 bases between.

The rearrangement joins TRBV5-1 to TRBJ1-1; D is unresolved. Sequenced material: CD4+ T cells from blood, cultured in vitro. The TCR was taken from a human donor who had recovered from COVID-19. The DNA of the CDR3 is TGCGCCAGCAGCGGAAGTGTGGAAGGAAACACTGAAGCTTTCTTT. Protein sequence: CASSGSVEGNTEAFF. The full variable domain, rest sourced from reference TRBV5-1 and TRBJ1-1, is KAGVTQTPRYLIKTRGQQVTLSCSPISGHRSVSWYQQTPGQGLQFLFEYFSETQRNKGNFPGRFSGRQFSNSRSEMNVSTLELGDSALYLCASSGSVEGNTEAFFGQGTRLTVV.